The 23 T cell receptor beta chains presented below share a single source sample, sequenced in a study of blood T cell repertoires in COVID-19 (dated by TCRdb to the early 2020s). Libraries were made using the immunoSEQ multiplex PCR assay. The clones in this table, taken by TCRdb from immuneACCESS, are in-frame only. Not every clone is retained; where verified, under half of the shortfall comes from an unresolved V gene, and the cause of the rest is unknown. This sample lists fewer than 250,000 clones; around nine tenths were detected once. Together, the top ten hold roughly 2.5% of the sample. Sequencing was carried out using peripheral blood. All receptors derive from a woman aged 60 to 75 with acute or convalescent COVID-19.

The chain combines TRBV7-9 with TRBJ1-6; the match to TRBD1 covers 7 bases. CDR1 SEHNR and CDR2 FQNEAQ come from the germline V gene (reference sequence). J lost 7 bases, V lost 5 bases, and 8 bases had no gene match. The length of the CDR3 is 15 residues. The CDR3 bases are TGTGCCAGCAGCGCCGGGGACAGAGAGAATTCACCCCTCCACTTT. Amino acid sequence: CASSAGDRENSPLHF.

The chain combines TRBV5-6 with TRBJ2-5; possible D gene TRBD1, 6 bases. The germline gives CDR1 SGHDT, CDR2 YYEEEE. The CDR3 covers 15 residues. The ends were cut back, 4 bases at V and 4 bases at J, with 17 bases in the middle. In nucleotides, the CDR3 is TGTGCCAGCAGCGTACAGGGTATGAGGCGAGAGACCCAGTACTTC. Amino acids: CASSVQGMRRETQYF.

The V gene is TRBV5-4, the J gene TRBJ2-3, with TRBD2 identical over 8 bases. The CDR3 loop spans 16 amino acids. Germline V gene data show CDR1 as SGHNT and CDR2 as YYREEE (reference sequence). With 2 bases clipped from V and 4 bases from J, the junction kept 9 bases outside the gene matches. CDR3 bases: TGTGCCAGCAGCTTCGGGGGGGGACTAGTTGCAGATACGCAGTATTTT. This translates into CASSFGGGLVADTQYF.

The chain employs TRBV3-1 (or the pseudogene TRBV3-2) and TRBJ2-3; no firm D call. CDR1 is LGHDT, CDR2 YNNKEL, per germline (reference sequence). The CDR3 length is 11 residues. V gave up 7 bases and J gave up 2 bases, with 4 bases separating them. The chain's CDR3 is CASTNTDTQYF. The CDR3 DNA sequence: TGTGCCAGCACCAACACAGATACGCAGTATTTT.

The rearrangement joins TRBV5-8 to TRBJ2-2; D may be TRBD1 (7 bases). Per germline, CDR1 SGHTS and CDR2 YDEGEE. This CDR3 comprises 16 residues. V dropped 4 bases and J dropped 3 bases, with 16 bases sitting between them. As DNA, the CDR3 is TGTGCCAGCAGCAAATCCTCAGGGGGGTACACCGGGGAGCTGTTTTTT. The encoded protein is CASSKSSGGYTGELFF.

This chain uses TRBV5-1 with TRBJ2-7; 10 nucleotides match TRBD1. The J segment lost 5 bases and the V segment lost 5 bases, leaving 10 bases of the junction unmatched. This CDR3 comprises 15 residues. Germline CDR1 is SGHRS and CDR2 is YFSETQ. The CDR3 sequence is CASRYTGTGVHEQYF. The CDR3 DNA reads as TGCGCCAGCAGGTATACCGGGACAGGGGTTCACGAGCAGTACTTC.

The V call is TRBV29-1, the J call TRBJ1-2; tentatively, D is TRBD1 (5 bases). Trimming removed 4 bases from V and 4 bases from J, with 16 bases in between. Looked up from germline, CDR1 is SQVTM and CDR2 is ANQGSEA. The CDR3 contains 14 residues. The CDR3: CSVGRDSGSYGYTF. The CDR3 DNA reads as TGCAGCGTTGGGAGGGACTCAGGGAGCTATGGCTACACCTTC. The variable domain in full, completed from reference TRBV29-1 and TRBJ1-2, reads SAVISQKPSRDICQRGTSLTIQCQVDSQVTMMFWYRQQPGQSLTLIATANQGSEATYESGFVIDKFPISRPNLTFSTLTVSNMSPEDSSIYLCSVGRDSGSYGYTFGSGTRLTVV.

In its sample, this clone was seen once. This chain connects TRBV7-9 to TRBJ2-7; TRBD1 aligns across 11 bases. The CDR3 loop spans 16 amino acids. After removal of 1 base from V and 3 bases from J, the junction contained 5 bases not matched to a gene. From germline, CDR1 is SEHNR and CDR2 FQNEAQ (reference sequence). As DNA, the CDR3 is TGTGCCAGCAGCTTAGGGACAGGGGGCGGAGGCTACGAGCAGTACTTC. Encoded protein: CASSLGTGGGGYEQYF.

The chain has TRBV5-4 and TRBJ2-7; no clear D. The germline gives CDR1 SGHNT, CDR2 YYREEE (reference sequence). The CDR3 consists of 14 residues. Trimming removed 0 bases at V and 3 bases at J, with 10 bases between. CDR3 loop: CASSLDGRNYEQYF. The CDR3 nucleotides are TGTGCCAGCAGCTTGGATGGCAGGAACTACGAGCAGTACTTC.

The chain links TRBV28 to TRBJ2-7; D is possibly TRBD2 (5 bases). The V and J ends lost 8 bases and 1 base respectively, with 12 bases between them. From germline, CDR1 is MDHEN and CDR2 SYDVKM. This CDR3 is built from 13 residues. The CDR3 is CASFEGRSYEQYF. The CDR3 nucleotides are TGTGCCAGCTTCGAGGGCAGGTCCTACGAGCAGTACTTC.

This chain links TRBV7-3 with TRBJ2-3; TRBD2 agrees at 10 bases. The V gene's germline CDR1 is SGHTA and CDR2 FQGTGA. V gave up 5 bases and J gave up 4 bases; unmatched junction bases: 6. This CDR3 has 15 residues. CDR3 sequence: CASSEGLAKADTQYF. The DNA for the CDR3 is TGTGCCAGCAGCGAGGGACTAGCGAAAGCAGATACGCAGTATTTT.

The chain joins TRBV29-1 to TRBJ1-2, with D perhaps TRBD1 (5 bases). CDR1 SQVTM and CDR2 ANQGSEA come from the germline V gene. V lost 4 bases and J lost 7, with 13 bases in between. The CDR3 has 12 amino acids. The CDR3 nucleotides are TGCAGCGTTGGGTCAGGGAAGGGTGGCTACACCTTC. Protein sequence: CSVGSGKGGYTF.

The sample holds a few counts of this clone. The chain combines TRBV3-1 (or the pseudogene TRBV3-2) with TRBJ2-1, with TRBD2 identical over 9 bases. V was clipped by 0 bases and J by 7 bases; unmatched bases: 10. This CDR3 is built from 17 residues. In germline, CDR1 is LGHDT, CDR2 YNNKEL (reference sequence). In DNA form, the CDR3 reads TGTGCCAGCAGCCAAGATCAAAGGACTAGCGTGAGAAATGAGCAGTTCTTC. Translation gives CASSQDQRTSVRNEQFF.

The V gene is TRBV5-4, the J gene TRBJ1-2; possibly TRBD1 for D (5 bases). The V end was cut by 3 bases, the J end by 5 bases, with 11 bases between. The CDR3 covers 13 residues. Germline V gene sequence: CDR1 SGHNT, CDR2 YYREEE (reference sequence). CDR3 loop: CASSSGTTYGYTF. CDR3 DNA: TGTGCCAGCAGCTCCGGGACTACTTATGGCTACACCTTC.

The chain has TRBV9 and TRBJ1-2; D is undetermined. Trimming left V 0 bases short and J 4 bases short, with 10 bases between. The CDR3 runs to 14 residues. Germline assignment: CDR1 SGDLS and CDR2 YYNGEE. CDR3 nucleotides: TGTGCCAGCAGCGTAGCGGTGGTGAGCTATGGCTACACCTTC. Its protein product is CASSVAVVSYGYTF.

The rearrangement links TRBV28 to TRBJ1-5; D is possibly TRBD1 (5 bases). Looked up from germline, CDR1 is MDHEN and CDR2 is SYDVKM. The CDR3 length is 16 residues. The germline V and J ends were trimmed by 6 bases and 3 bases, with 18 bases remaining between them. Here the CDR3 reads CASSNRLGGTNQPQHF. The CDR3, as DNA: TGTGCCAGCAGCAACAGACTGGGAGGGACCAATCAGCCCCAGCATTTT.

The chain uses TRBV5-4 and TRBJ1-1, with 7 bases that match TRBD1. The CDR3 sequence is 15 residues long. Per germline, CDR1 SGHNT and CDR2 YYREEE (reference sequence). V lost 1 base and J lost 7; bases outside the gene matches: 10. CDR3 sequence reads: CASSLPGQSGVEAFF. In DNA form, the CDR3 reads TGTGCCAGCAGCTTGCCGGGACAGAGTGGGGTTGAAGCTTTCTTT.

CDR3 nucleotide sequence: TGTGCCAGCAGTTCCCTTTACAGGGGTGCTGAAGCTTTCTTT. This sequence encodes CASSSLYRGAEAFF. The chain uses TRBV27 and TRBJ1-1; 7 bases fit TRBD1. Germline CDR1 reads MNHEY; CDR2 reads SMNVEV (reference sequence). V dropped 4 bases and J dropped 6; count of bases not matched to a gene: 8. This CDR3 is built from 14 residues.

This clone was recorded once. The CDR3 sequence is CASSLMTAGSGNTIYF. CDR3 nucleotide sequence: TGTGCCAGCAGCTTAATGACGGCAGGCTCTGGAAACACCATATATTTT. The chain joins TRBV11-2 to TRBJ1-3, with D hard to call. Trimming cost V 2 bases and J 0 bases, with 11 bases left between them. Germline lookup yields CDR1 SGHAT and CDR2 FQNNGV. The CDR3 contains 16 residues. The full variable domain, completed using reference TRBV11-2 and TRBJ1-3, is EAGVAQSPRYKIIEKRQSVAFWCNPISGHATLYWYQQILGQGPKLLIQFQNNGVVDDSQLPKDRFSAERLKGVDSTLKIQPAKLEDSAVYLCASSLMTAGSGNTIYFGEGSWLTVV.

The V and J genes are TRBV19 and TRBJ2-5, with 8 bases matching TRBD2. Germline V lookup: CDR1 LNHDA, CDR2 SQIVND (reference sequence). The CDR3 runs to 16 residues. Trimming at V came to 6 bases and at J to 2 bases, leaving 11 bases not matched to a gene. For the CDR3, the DNA is TGTGCCAGTAGCCGCGATAGCGGGATCATACAAGAGACCCAGTACTTC. Translated: CASSRDSGIIQETQYF.

CDR3 protein: CASSAWTSGGIEQYF. The CDR3 region has the DNA TGTGCCAGCAGTGCTTGGACTAGCGGGGGGATCGAGCAGTACTTC. This rearrangement joins TRBV27 to TRBJ2-7; TRBD2 matches 14 bases. Looked up from germline, CDR1 is MNHEY and CDR2 is SMNVEV (reference sequence). Losses at the gene ends were 5 bases for V and 6 bases for J; bases not matched to a gene: 6. This CDR3 has 15 amino acids.

This clone was detected only a few times. CDR3 loop: CASSGSRVKGQLNTGELFF. In nucleotides, the CDR3 is TGTGCCAGCAGCGGTTCGCGAGTAAAAGGACAGTTGAACACCGGGGAGCTGTTTTTT. The chain couples TRBV28 to TRBJ2-2; tentatively, D is TRBD1 (6 bases). This CDR3 has 19 residues. V lost 6 bases and J lost 1, with 24 bases in between. Germline loops: CDR1 MDHEN, CDR2 SYDVKM.

This rearrangement joins TRBV1 to TRBJ2-2; TRBD1 is taken as the D call from the table, unchecked against the DNA. TRBV1 is termed a pseudogene. The CDR3 runs to 19 residues. The CDR3 sequence: CTSSQERDRGRRNTGELFF. CDR3 nucleotide sequence: TGCACCAGCAGCCAAGAAAGGGACAGGGGACGTAGAAACACCGGGGAGCTGTTTTTT.